These 20 T cell receptor beta chains were sequenced from one sample in a study of tumor and adjacent non-tumor tissue in lung cancer (dated by TCRdb to between 2017 and 2018). Preparation of the library involved multiplex PCR. The sequencer was an Illumina HiSeq 2500. TCRbeta libraries were constructed through three rounds of nested PCR with primers (Table S4) according to protocols modified from ARM-PCR. The raw public data were reprocessed by TCRdb itself: fastp quality trimming at Q25, MiXCR clonotype calling, in-frame beta chains only. Each CDR3 protein appears once, grouped with its most common genes and DNA. This sample gives approximately 100,000 distinct CDR3 sequences in total; about 61% of them show up just once. The top ten clones comprise 15% to 20% of the sample. RNA was isolated from bulk unsorted tissue, and RNA quality was assessed with a NanoDrop ND-1000 and an Agilent 2100. Distant non-tumor tissue taken more than 3 cm from the tumor edge was used as the normal lung sample.

Input material: distant non-tumor lung tissue. The receptors were gathered from a man in his sixties with non-small cell lung cancer.

The chain uses TRBV7-6 and TRBJ2-6; maybe TRBD1 (5 bases). The V and J ends lost 4 bases and 0 bases respectively, with 13 bases between them. The V gene's germline CDR1 is SGHVS and CDR2 FNYEAQ. The CDR3 extends over 17 amino acids. The CDR3 is CASSSRVFSSGANVLTF. CDR3 nucleotides: TGTGCCAGCAGCTCCAGGGTTTTCAGCTCTGGGGCCAACGTCCTGACTTTC.

Worth noting for this clonotype: The junction does not match germline at one end; this may be a read error. The V and J genes are TRBV11-2 and TRBJ1-4; 8 nucleotides line up with TRBD1. CDR3 length equals 15 residues. The germline V gene encodes CDR1 SGHAT and CDR2 FQNNGV. The CDR3 bases are TGTGCCGGCAGCTCTAGGACAGGGTGCGGTGAAAAACTGTTTTTT. It yields the protein CAGSSRTGCGEKLFF.

Concerning this clonotype: A much larger clone sits a single nucleotide away, making a read error possible. V and J are TRBV20-1 and TRBJ2-1, with TRBD2 identical over 7 bases. J gave up 12 bases and V 3 bases, and 8 bases lay outside the gene matches. The CDR3 is 12 amino acids. Germline assignment: CDR1 DFQATT and CDR2 SNEGSKA (reference sequence). CDR3 coding DNA: TGCAGTGCTAGTTCGGCTAGCGGTTTGCAGTTCTTC. Amino acids: CSASSASGLQFF.

The rearrangement uses TRBV12-3 or TRBV12-4 and TRBJ1-5; possibly TRBD1 for D (6 bases). The CDR3 is made up of 14 amino acids. CDR3 sequence (DNA): TGTAACAGCAGACTCACAGGGATCGATCAGCCCCAGCATTTT. Translating gives CNSRLTGIDQPQHF.

This clonotype is classed as medium-sized. The rearrangement joins TRBV11-2 to TRBJ2-7, with 9 bases fitting TRBD1. The CDR3 runs 15 residues. Germline CDR1 reads SGHAT; CDR2 reads FQNNGV. V was pared by 5 bases and J by 3 bases, with 8 bases of the junction left unmatched. The CDR3 sequence is CASSPPDRGFYEQYF. As DNA, the CDR3 is TGTGCCAGCAGCCCGCCTGACAGGGGGTTCTACGAGCAGTACTTC.

Comment on this clonotype: One end of the junction varies from germline; a read error may be responsible. V and J are TRBV5-1 and TRBJ1-2; 9 bases map to TRBD1. Per the germline V gene, CDR1 is SGHRS and CDR2 is YFSETQ. The CDR3 consists of 15 residues. DNA of the CDR3: TGCGCCAGCAGCACCTACTCAGACAGGGGGTATGACTACACCTTC. This gives the protein CASSTYSDRGYDYTF.

This clonotype has only a few counts. This may be a read error, as it is one base from a much larger clone. The chain recombines TRBV6-6 with TRBJ1-6; TRBD1 aligns across 7 bases. The CDR3 is 13 amino acids. With V trimmed by 7 bases and J by 11 bases, 8 bases remained unmatched. Per the germline V gene, CDR1 is MNHNY and CDR2 is SVGAGI (reference sequence). CDR3 DNA sequence: TGTGCCAGCAAGCGACAGGGCTCTCCACCCCTCCACTTT. It specifies CASKRQGSPPLHF.

Points on this clonotype: This may be a read error, as it is one base from a much larger clone. This rearrangement joins TRBV28 to TRBJ1-6, with TRBD1 matching over 7 bases. V lost 5 bases to trimming and J lost 10 bases; unmatched junction nucleotides: 8. Germline V gene sequence: CDR1 MDHEN, CDR2 SYDVKM. The CDR3 is 14 residues long. The CDR3 region has the DNA TGTGCCAGCAGTAGCGACAGGGTTGGATCACCCCTCCACTTT. Translated, it gives CASSSDRVGSPLHF. Full variable domain (missing parts from reference TRBV28 and TRBJ1-6): DVKVTQSSRYLVKRTGEKVFLECVQDMDHENMFWYRQDPGLGLRLIYFSYDVKMKEKGDIPEGYSVSREKKERFSLILESASTNQTSMYLCASSSDRVGSPLHFGNGTRLTVT.

A remark on this clonotype: At one end the junction does not follow the germline gene, possibly because of a read error. This chain connects TRBV11-1 to TRBJ2-2, with D possibly TRBD2 on 5 matching bases. The CDR3 sequence is 12 residues long. Germline V gene data show CDR1 as SGHAT and CDR2 as FQDESV (reference sequence). CDR3 DNA sequence: TGCGCCAGCAGCTGCAGCGGTGGGGAGCTGTTTTTT. It codes for CASSCSGGELFF. The full variable domain, its missing parts supplied by reference TRBV11-1 and TRBJ2-2, is EAEVAQSPRYKITEKSQAVAFWCDPISGHATLYWYRQILGQGPELLVQFQDESVVDDSQLPKDRFSAERLKGVDSTLKIQPAELGDSAMYLCASSCSGGELFFGEGSRLTVL.

Many counts were recorded for this clonotype. The chain carries TRBV28 and TRBJ1-6, with TRBD1 as a possible D gene (6 bases). V lost 5 bases and J 7 bases, leaving 18 bases between the germline ends. The CDR3 totals 16 residues. The germline gives CDR1 MDHEN, CDR2 SYDVKM. This chain's CDR3 is CASSPPGGLGNSPLHF. CDR3 nucleotides: TGTGCCAGCAGTCCCCCGGGGGGGCTGGGGAATTCACCCCTCCACTTT.

This clonotype was recorded a few times. The chain couples TRBV10-3 to TRBJ2-1; 7 positions agree with TRBD2. The CDR3 has 11 residues. The V gene's germline CDR1 is ENHRY and CDR2 SYGVKD. The junction had 7 bases not matched to a gene; V was cut back by 8 bases and J by 12 bases. The CDR3 reads CAIGGGYGQFF. As DNA, the CDR3 is TGTGCCATCGGCGGGGGTTATGGGCAGTTCTTC.

This clonotype was observed a few times. This chain links TRBV5-1 with TRBJ2-7; 8 bases match TRBD1. This CDR3 is built from 16 residues. V shed 0 bases and J 2 bases; nucleotides not matched to a gene: 7. Germline V lookup: CDR1 SGHRS, CDR2 YFSETQ. CDR3 protein: CASSLAGTGGAYEQYF. In nucleotides, the CDR3 is TGCGCCAGCAGCTTGGCCGGCACAGGGGGTGCCTACGAGCAGTACTTC.

The V call is TRBV10-3, the J call TRBJ2-3; D call uncertain. Between the trimmed V and J ends, which lost 4 bases and 6 bases, there was a span of 11 bases. The V gene's germline CDR1 is ENHRY and CDR2 SYGVKD. The CDR3 is 13 amino acids. In DNA, the CDR3 is TGTGCCATCAGTGCCACGGGCGCGGATACGCAGTATTTT. Protein sequence: CAISATGADTQYF.

In this sample, this clonotype turned up once. One end of the junction is discordant with germline, which a read error may explain. The chain couples TRBV11-2 to TRBJ2-2; 14 nucleotides agree with TRBD2. The germline V gene has CDR1 SGHAT and CDR2 FQNNGV. The CDR3 is 18 amino acids. The CDR3 is CVSSSGLAGATKTGELFF. The CDR3 DNA reads as TGTGTCAGCAGCTCGGGACTAGCGGGGGCGACGAAGACCGGGGAGCTGTTTTTT.

This clonotype was seen just once. This chain joins TRBV6-6 and TRBJ2-3, with a weak D call TRBD2 (5 bases). This CDR3 contains 15 residues. CDR1 and CDR2 (germline): MNHNY, SVGAGI (reference sequence). V was pared by 8 bases and J by 0 bases, with 15 bases between. The CDR3 coding sequence is TGTGCCAGCGGTACTGGGAGAGGCAGCACAGATACGCAGTATTTT. As protein: CASGTGRGSTDTQYF.

In its sample, this clonotype was seen many times. This rearrangement joins TRBV29-1 to TRBJ2-2; tentatively, D is TRBD1 or TRBD2 (5 bases each). Germline V gives CDR1 SQVTM, CDR2 ANQGSEA. The V end lost 3 bases, the J end lost 6 bases, and 11 bases lay between the germline ends. The CDR3 covers 13 residues. In DNA, the CDR3 is TGCAGCGTTGACTTCGGGACCGCCGGGGAGCTGTTTTTT. This gives the protein CSVDFGTAGELFF.

Comments on this clonotype: Compared with germline, one end of the junction differs, possibly owing to a read error. This sequence joins TRBV10-3 and TRBJ2-7; D is undetermined. The V gene's germline CDR1 is ENHRY and CDR2 SYGVKD. The CDR3 runs 13 residues. CDR3 protein: CTISEPPSYEQYF. CDR3 coding DNA: TGTACCATCAGTGAGCCCCCTTCCTACGAGCAGTATTTC.

As for this clonotype: A single base separates this from a much larger clone, so it may be a read error. The CDR3 loop reads CASNSGSTGDGEMFF. CDR3 nucleotide sequence: TGCGCCAGCAATAGCGGGTCAACGGGGGACGGGGAGATGTTTTTT. The chain carries TRBV5-1 and TRBJ2-2; TRBD2 aligns across 7 bases. The CDR3 sequence is 15 residues long. Per germline, CDR1 SGHRS and CDR2 YFSETQ.

This clonotype has just a few counts. This likely comes from a read error, as the CDR3 has no conserved phenylalanine or tryptophan at its end. The V and J genes are TRBV6-5 and TRBJ1-5; D is possibly TRBD1 (6 bases). Deletions cut 6 bases from V and 3 bases from J, with 15 bases between. Germline V gene sequence: CDR1 MNHEY, CDR2 SVGAGI. This CDR3 is built from 15 residues. The CDR3 loop reads CASRPPGGHNQPQHL. The CDR3 bases are TGTGCCAGCAGACCTCCTGGGGGGCACAATCAGCCCCAGCATTTA.

Ten or more counts support this clonotype. V usage is TRBV11-1 and J usage is TRBJ2-1, with D perhaps TRBD1 (7 bases). CDR3 length: 15 residues. Germline values: CDR1 SGHAT, CDR2 FQDESV (reference sequence). V was shortened by 8 bases and J by 2 bases, with 16 bases between the two germline ends. In nucleotides, the CDR3 is TGTGCCAGCGGCCTGGGGGGACAGACCTACAATGAGCAGTTCTTC. Its protein product is CASGLGGQTYNEQFF.